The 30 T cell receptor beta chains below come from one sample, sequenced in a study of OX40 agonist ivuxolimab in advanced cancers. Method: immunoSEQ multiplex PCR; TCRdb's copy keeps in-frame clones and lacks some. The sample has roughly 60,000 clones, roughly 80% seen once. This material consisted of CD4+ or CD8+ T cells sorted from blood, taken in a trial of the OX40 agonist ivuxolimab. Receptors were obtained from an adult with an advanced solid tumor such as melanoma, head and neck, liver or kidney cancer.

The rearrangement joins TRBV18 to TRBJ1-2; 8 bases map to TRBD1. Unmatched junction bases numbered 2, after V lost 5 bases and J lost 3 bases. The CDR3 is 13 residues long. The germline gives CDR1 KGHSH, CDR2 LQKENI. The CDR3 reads CASSNRGDYGYTF. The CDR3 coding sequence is TGTGCCAGCTCAAACAGGGGGGACTATGGCTACACCTTC.

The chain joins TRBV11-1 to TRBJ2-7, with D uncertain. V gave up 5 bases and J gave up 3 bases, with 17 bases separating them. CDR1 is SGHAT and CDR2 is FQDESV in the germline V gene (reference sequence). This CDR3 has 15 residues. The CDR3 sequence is CASSPGPTRDYEQYV. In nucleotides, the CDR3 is TGTGCCAGCAGCCCAGGTCCCACCCGAGACTACGAGCAGTACGTC.

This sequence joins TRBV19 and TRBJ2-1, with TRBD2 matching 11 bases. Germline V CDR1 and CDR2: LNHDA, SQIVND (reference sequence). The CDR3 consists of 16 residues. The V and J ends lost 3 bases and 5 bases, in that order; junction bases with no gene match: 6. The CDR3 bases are TGTGCCAGTAGTATTACACTAGCGGGAGAAAACAATGAGCAGTTCTTC. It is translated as CASSITLAGENNEQFF.

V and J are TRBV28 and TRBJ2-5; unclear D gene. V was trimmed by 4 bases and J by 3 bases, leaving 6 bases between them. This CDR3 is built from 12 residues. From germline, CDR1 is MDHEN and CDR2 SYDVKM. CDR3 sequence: CASSSVEETQYF. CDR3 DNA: TGTGCCAGCAGTTCCGTCGAAGAGACCCAGTACTTC.

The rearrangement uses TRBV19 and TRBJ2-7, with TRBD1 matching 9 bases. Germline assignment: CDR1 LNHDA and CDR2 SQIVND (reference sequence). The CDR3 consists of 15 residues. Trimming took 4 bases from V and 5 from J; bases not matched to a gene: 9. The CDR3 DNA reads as TGTGCCAGTAGTAAGGACAGGGGAAGCGAGGACGAGCAGTACTTC. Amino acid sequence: CASSKDRGSEDEQYF.

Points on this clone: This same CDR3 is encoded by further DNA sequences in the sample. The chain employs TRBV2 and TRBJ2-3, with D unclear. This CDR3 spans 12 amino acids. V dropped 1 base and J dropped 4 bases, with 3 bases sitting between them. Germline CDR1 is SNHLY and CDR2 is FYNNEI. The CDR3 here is CASSEGADTQYF. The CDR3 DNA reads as TGTGCCAGCAGTGAAGGGGCAGATACGCAGTATTTT.

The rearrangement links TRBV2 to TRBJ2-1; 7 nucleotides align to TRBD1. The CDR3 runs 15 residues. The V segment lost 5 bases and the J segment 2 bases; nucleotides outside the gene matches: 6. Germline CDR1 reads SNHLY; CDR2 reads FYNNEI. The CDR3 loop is CASSKDRTTYNEQFF. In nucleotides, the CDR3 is TGTGCCAGCAGTAAGGACAGGACCACCTACAATGAGCAGTTCTTC.

The DNA for the CDR3 is TGCGCCAGCAGCTTGGCGCTAGGACCAGATACGCAGTATTTT. Translated: CASSLALGPDTQYF. The chain is built from TRBV5-1 and TRBJ2-3; D ambiguous. CDR3 size: 14 residues. Germline V gene sequence: CDR1 SGHRS, CDR2 YFSETQ. Trimming pared 0 bases from V and 4 bases from J, leaving 9 bases between.

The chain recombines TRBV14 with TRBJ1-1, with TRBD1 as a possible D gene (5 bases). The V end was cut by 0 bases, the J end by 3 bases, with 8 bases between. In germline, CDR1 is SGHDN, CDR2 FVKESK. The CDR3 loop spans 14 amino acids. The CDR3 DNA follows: TGTGCCAGCAGCCAAGATTGGGGGGACACTGAAGCTTTCTTT. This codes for CASSQDWGDTEAFF. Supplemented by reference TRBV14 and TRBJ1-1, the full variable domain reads EAGVTQFPSHSVIEKGQTVTLRCDPISGHDNLYWYRRVMGKEIKFLLHFVKESKQDESGMPNNRFLAERTGGTYSTLKVQPAELEDSGVYFCASSQDWGDTEAFFGQGTRLTVV.

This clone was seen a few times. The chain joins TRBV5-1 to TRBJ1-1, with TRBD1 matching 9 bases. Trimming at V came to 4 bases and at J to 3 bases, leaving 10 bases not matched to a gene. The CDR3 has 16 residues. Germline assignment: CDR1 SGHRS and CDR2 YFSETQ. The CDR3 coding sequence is TGCGCCAGCAGCAGCCAACAGGGGGCTGCGGACACTGAAGCTTTCTTT. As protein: CASSSQQGAADTEAFF. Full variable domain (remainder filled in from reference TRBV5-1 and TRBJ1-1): KAGVTQTPRYLIKTRGQQVTLSCSPISGHRSVSWYQQTPGQGLQFLFEYFSETQRNKGNFPGRFSGRQFSNSRSEMNVSTLELGDSALYLCASSSQQGAADTEAFFGQGTRLTVV.

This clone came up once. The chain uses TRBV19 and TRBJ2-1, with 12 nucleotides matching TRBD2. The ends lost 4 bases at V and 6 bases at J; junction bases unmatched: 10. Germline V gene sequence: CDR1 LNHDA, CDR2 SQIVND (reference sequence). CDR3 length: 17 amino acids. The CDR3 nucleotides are TGTGCCAGTAGTAGACTAGCGGGAGTCGGAATTTTCAATGAGCAGTTCTTC. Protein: CASSRLAGVGIFNEQFF.

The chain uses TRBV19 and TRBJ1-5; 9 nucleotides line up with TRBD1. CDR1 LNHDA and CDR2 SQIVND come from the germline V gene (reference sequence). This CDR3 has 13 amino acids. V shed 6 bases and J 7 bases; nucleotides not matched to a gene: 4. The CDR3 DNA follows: TGTGCCAGTAGCTGGGACAGGGCCCAGCCCCAGCATTTT. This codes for CASSWDRAQPQHF.

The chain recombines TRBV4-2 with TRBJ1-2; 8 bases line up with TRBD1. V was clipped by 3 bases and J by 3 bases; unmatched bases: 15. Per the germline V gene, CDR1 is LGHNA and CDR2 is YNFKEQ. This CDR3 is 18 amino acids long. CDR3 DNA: TGTGCCAGCAGCCAGAGTGGGGGCAGGGGGCTTTTTGACTATGGCTACACCTTC. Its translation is CASSQSGGRGLFDYGYTF.

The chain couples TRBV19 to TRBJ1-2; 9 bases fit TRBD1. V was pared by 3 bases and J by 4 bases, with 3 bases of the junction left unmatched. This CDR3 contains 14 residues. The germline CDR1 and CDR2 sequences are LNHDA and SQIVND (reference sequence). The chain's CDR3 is CASSMDRGSYGYTF. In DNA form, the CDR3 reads TGTGCCAGTAGTATGGACAGGGGAAGCTATGGCTACACCTTC.

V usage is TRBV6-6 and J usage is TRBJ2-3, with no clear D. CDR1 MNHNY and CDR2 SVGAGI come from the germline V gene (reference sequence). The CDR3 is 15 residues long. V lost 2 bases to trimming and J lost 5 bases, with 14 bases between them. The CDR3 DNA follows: TGTGCCAGCAGTTACCGGGCTAAACCCGGAGATACGCAGTATTTT. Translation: CASSYRAKPGDTQYF.

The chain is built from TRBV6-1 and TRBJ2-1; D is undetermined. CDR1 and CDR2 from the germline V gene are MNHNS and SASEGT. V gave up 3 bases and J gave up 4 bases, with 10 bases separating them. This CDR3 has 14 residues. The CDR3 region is CASSDPPQYNEQFF. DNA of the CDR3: TGTGCCAGCAGTGATCCGCCCCAATACAATGAGCAGTTCTTC.

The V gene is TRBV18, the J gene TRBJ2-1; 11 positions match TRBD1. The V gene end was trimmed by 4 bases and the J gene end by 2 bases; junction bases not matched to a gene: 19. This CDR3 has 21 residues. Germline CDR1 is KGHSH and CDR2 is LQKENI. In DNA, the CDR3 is TGTGCCAGCTCACTCTCAATTTCCGGGACAGGGGGTCTGGGAACCTACAATGAGCAGTTCTTC. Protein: CASSLSISGTGGLGTYNEQFF.

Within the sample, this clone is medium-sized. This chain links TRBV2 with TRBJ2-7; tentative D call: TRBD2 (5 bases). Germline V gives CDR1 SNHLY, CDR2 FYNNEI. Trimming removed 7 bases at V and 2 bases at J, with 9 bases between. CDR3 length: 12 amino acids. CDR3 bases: TGTGCCAGCAACGGGGAAACCTACGAGCAGTACGTC. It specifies CASNGETYEQYV.

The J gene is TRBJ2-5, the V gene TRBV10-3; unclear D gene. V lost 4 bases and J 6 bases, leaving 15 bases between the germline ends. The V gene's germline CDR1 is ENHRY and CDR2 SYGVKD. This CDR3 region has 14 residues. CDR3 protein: CAISGSSPGQTQYF. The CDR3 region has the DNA TGTGCCATCAGTGGGAGTAGTCCCGGACAGACCCAGTACTTC.

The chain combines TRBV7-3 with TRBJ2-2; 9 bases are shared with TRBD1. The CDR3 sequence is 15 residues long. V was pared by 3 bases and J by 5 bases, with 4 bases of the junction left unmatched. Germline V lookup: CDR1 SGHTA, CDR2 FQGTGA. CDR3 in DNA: TGTGCCAGCAGCTTGAGGACAGGGGAAACCGGGGAGCTGTTTTTT. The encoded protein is CASSLRTGETGELFF.

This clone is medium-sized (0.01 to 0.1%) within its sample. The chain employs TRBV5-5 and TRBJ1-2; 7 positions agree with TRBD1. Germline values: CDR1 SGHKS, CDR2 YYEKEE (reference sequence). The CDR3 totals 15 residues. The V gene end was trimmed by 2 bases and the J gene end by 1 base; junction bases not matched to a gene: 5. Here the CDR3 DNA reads TGTGCCAGCAGCTTAGACAGGGCCAATAACTATGGCTACACCTTC. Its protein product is CASSLDRANNYGYTF.

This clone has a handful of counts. DNA of the CDR3: TGTGCCAGCAGCGTAGCTTTTGGCCAGGGAGAGACCCAGTACTTC. This codes for CASSVAFGQGETQYF. The J gene is TRBJ2-5, the V gene TRBV9; weak D call: TRBD1 (5 bases). V shed 0 bases and J shed 4 bases, with 13 bases lying between them. The CDR3 loop spans 15 amino acids. Germline lookup yields CDR1 SGDLS and CDR2 YYNGEE. Full variable domain (remainder filled in from reference TRBV9 and TRBJ2-5): DSGVTQTPKHLITATGQRVTLRCSPRSGDLSVYWYQQSLDQGLQFLIQYYNGEERAKGNILERFSAQQFPDLHSELNLSSLELGDSALYFCASSVAFGQGETQYFGPGTRLLVL.

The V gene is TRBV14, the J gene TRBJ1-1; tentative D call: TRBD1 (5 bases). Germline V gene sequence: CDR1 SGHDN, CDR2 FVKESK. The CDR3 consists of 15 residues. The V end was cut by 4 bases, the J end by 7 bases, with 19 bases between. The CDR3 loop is CASSLLLGAGREAFF. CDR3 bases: TGTGCCAGCAGCCTCTTGCTAGGGGCTGGTCGTGAAGCTTTCTTT.

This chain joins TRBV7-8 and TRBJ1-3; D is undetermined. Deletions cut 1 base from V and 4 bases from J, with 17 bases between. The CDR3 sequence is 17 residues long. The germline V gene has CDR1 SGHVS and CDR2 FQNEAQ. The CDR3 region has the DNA TGTGCCAGCAGCTTAGGGCGGAGGGTCAAAAGGGGAAACACCATATATTTT. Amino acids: CASSLGRRVKRGNTIYF.

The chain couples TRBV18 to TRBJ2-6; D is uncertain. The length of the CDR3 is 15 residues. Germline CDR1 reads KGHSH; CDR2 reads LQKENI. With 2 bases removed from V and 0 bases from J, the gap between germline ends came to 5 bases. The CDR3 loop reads CASSPFSSGANVLTF. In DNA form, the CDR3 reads TGTGCCAGCTCACCATTCAGCTCTGGGGCCAACGTCCTGACTTTC.

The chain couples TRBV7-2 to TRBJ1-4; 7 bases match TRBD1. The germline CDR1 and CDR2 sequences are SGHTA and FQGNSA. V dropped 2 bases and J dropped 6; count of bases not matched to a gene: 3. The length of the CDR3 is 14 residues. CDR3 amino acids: CASSLQGGDEKLFF. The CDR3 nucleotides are TGTGCCAGCAGCTTACAGGGGGGTGATGAAAAACTGTTTTTT. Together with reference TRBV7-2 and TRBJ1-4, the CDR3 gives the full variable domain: GAGVSQSPSNKVTEKGKDVELRCDPISGHTALYWYRQSLGQGLEFLIYFQGNSAPDKSGLPSDRFSAERTGGSVSTLTIQRTQQEDSAVYLCASSLQGGDEKLFFGSGTQLSVL.

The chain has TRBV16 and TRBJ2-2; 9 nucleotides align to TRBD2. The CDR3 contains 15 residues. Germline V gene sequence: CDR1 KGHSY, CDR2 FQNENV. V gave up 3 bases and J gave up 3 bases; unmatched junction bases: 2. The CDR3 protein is CASSQGLADTGELFF. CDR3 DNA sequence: TGTGCCAGCAGCCAGGGACTAGCTGACACCGGGGAGCTGTTTTTT.

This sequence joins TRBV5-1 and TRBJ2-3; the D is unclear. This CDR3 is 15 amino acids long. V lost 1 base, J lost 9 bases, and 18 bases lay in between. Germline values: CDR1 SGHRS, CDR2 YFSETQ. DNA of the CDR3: TGCGCCAGCAGCTTGACCAAACCGCGAGAAGAAACGCAGTATTTT. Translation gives CASSLTKPREETQYF.

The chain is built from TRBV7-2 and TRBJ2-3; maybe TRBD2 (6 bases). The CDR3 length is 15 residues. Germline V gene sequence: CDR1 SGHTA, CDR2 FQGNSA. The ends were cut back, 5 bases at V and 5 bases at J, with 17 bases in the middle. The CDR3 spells CASSEVRRAGDTQYF. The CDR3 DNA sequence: TGTGCCAGCAGCGAAGTTAGGAGGGCAGGAGATACGCAGTATTTT.

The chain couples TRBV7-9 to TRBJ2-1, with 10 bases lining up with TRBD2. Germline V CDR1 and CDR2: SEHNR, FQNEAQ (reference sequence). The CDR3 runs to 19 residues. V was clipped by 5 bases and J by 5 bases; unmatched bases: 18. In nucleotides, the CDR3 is TGTGCCAGCAGCCCCTCCGGGACTAGCGCCAGACCCGATAACAATGAGCAGTTCTTC. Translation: CASSPSGTSARPDNNEQFF.